A single T cell receptor beta chain is shown here with its context. The record originates from a study of blood T cell repertoires in COVID-19. Study-wide background: Material from acute and convalescent COVID-19 was sourced from the United States, Italy and Spain. PBMCs, B-cell-depleted T cells, or T cells were the source of the cDNA or gDNA that made up the material.

As originally analysed: Quantification of nucleated cells was approximated via reference gene primer amplification. Using immunoSEQ multiplex PCR, the repertoire was profiled, and TCRdb retains in-frame clones only, with some absent. That table furnishes V, J and clone size, whereas the DNA furnished D and trimming. The repertoire holds about 150,000 clones, around three quarters seen once, with roughly 4.3% in the top ten. The germline V and J ends were trimmed by 5 bases and 7 bases, with 14 bases remaining between them. This CDR3 is built from 13 residues. Germline V gives CDR1 LNHDA, CDR2 SQIVND (reference sequence).

The chain employs TRBV19 and TRBJ1-1; D perhaps matches TRBD1 (6 bases). The material sequenced was peripheral blood. The receptor was derived from a man in his sixties with acute or convalescent COVID-19. CDR3 DNA: TGTGCCAGTAGTCTTACGGGGACATATGAAGCTTTCTTT. This codes for CASSLTGTYEAFF.